This passage covers 14 T cell receptor beta chains from one sample sequenced in a study of blood T cells in healthy people across ages. Primed by a sample-barcoded 5' primer and a J-beta primer mix, a second PCR proceeded for 7 to 11 cycles. In TCRdb, the 5' RACE reads were re-called with MiXCR into one record per CDR3 protein. The sample comprises 580,000 or so distinct CDR3 sequences, under 55% of which are singletons, and 20% to 25% rests with the top ten. Sequencing was carried out using blood. Receptors were obtained from a man older than 75 in good health.

The chain joins TRBV15 to TRBJ2-1, with 7 nucleotides matching TRBD1. CDR1 and CDR2 from the germline V gene are LNHNV and YYDKDF (reference sequence). The CDR3 loop spans 14 amino acids. J gave up 6 bases and V 0 bases, and 2 bases lay outside the gene matches. CDR3 DNA: TGTGCCACCAGCAGAGATACAGGGGCCAATGAGCAGTTCTTC. Encoded protein: CATSRDTGANEQFF.

The CDR3 DNA sequence: TGTGCCAGCAGCTGGGGAAGGGTGAACACCGGGGAGCTGTTTTTT. Its translation: CASSWGRVNTGELFF. V usage is TRBV7-8 and J usage is TRBJ2-2; no clear D. CDR1 is SGHVS and CDR2 is FQNEAQ in the germline V gene. The CDR3 contains 15 residues. Trimming stripped 4 bases from V and 1 base from J, with 10 bases between.

In regard to this clonotype: One end of the junction varies from germline; a read error may be responsible. The rearrangement links TRBV3-1 to TRBJ2-6, with D perhaps assigned TRBD1 or TRBD2 (6 bases each). The CDR3 has 16 residues. The V gene's germline CDR1 is LGHDT and CDR2 YNNKEL (reference sequence). The CDR3 region has the DNA TGTGCCAGCAGCCAAGATCGGGGGCCTGGGGCCTACGTCCTGACTTTC. It translates to CASSQDRGPGAYVLTF.

As to this clonotype: One end of the junction does not line up with germline, which may come from a read error. V is TRBV12-3 or TRBV12-4 and J is TRBJ2-3; 8 nucleotides align to TRBD2. This CDR3 spans 14 amino acids. In nucleotides, the CDR3 is TGTGTCAGCAGTCCCCGAGCGGGAGCAGATACGCAGTATTTT. This encodes CVSSPRAGADTQYF.

The chain links TRBV28 to TRBJ2-5; the match to TRBD2 covers 10 bases. The J call may be in error: the DNA end matches TRBJ2-7 better. The CDR3 is made up of 14 amino acids. Germline CDR1 MDHEN, CDR2 SYDVKM. CDR3 residues: CASSTTSGIVEQYF. CDR3 DNA sequence: TGTGCCAGCAGTACCACTAGCGGGATAGTCGAGCAGTACTTC.

This clonotype was observed a handful of times. The rearrangement links TRBV20-1 to TRBJ2-4, with 9 bases identical to TRBD1. CDR1 DFQATT and CDR2 SNEGSKA come from the germline V gene (reference sequence). The CDR3 runs to 15 residues. Trimming took 4 bases from V and 0 from J; bases not matched to a gene: 4. The CDR3 region is CSATGQGRAKNIQYF. In DNA, the CDR3 is TGCAGTGCTACGGGACAGGGCCGAGCCAAAAACATTCAGTACTTC.

The chain recombines TRBV7-3 with TRBJ1-2; D is perhaps TRBD1 (6 bases). The CDR3 contains 14 residues. The V end lost 1 base, the J end lost 7 bases, and 13 bases lay between the germline ends. Germline V gene sequence: CDR1 SGHTA, CDR2 FQGTGA. CDR3 in DNA: TGTGCCAGCAGCTTAAGCCCGGGGGGCAGTGGCTACACCTTC. This encodes CASSLSPGGSGYTF.

This clonotype was counted ten times or more. The rearrangement uses TRBV6-5 and TRBJ2-7, with 7 bases that match TRBD2. Germline V gene data show CDR1 as MNHEY and CDR2 as SVGAGI. J was trimmed by 4 bases and V by 5 bases; bases with no gene match: 8. CDR3 size: 14 residues. Here the CDR3 reads CASSPRTSTYEQYF. CDR3 DNA sequence: TGTGCCAGCAGTCCAAGGACTAGTACATACGAGCAGTACTTC.

The V and J genes are TRBV20-1 and TRBJ1-2; D remains ambiguous. The CDR3 has 11 residues. With 4 bases removed from V and 8 bases from J, the gap between germline ends came to 11 bases. Looked up from germline, CDR1 is DFQATT and CDR2 is SNEGSKA (reference sequence). CDR3 DNA sequence: TGCAGTGCTACGGGGTCCGGAGGCTACACCTTC. Its translation is CSATGSGGYTF.

In its sample, this clonotype was seen many times. This may come from a read error, since a much larger clone is one base off. The CDR3 loop is CASSVRTGRYEQYF. The CDR3 DNA sequence: TGTGCCAGCAGTGTCCGGACCGGGAGATACGAGCAGTACTTC. V gene TRBV6-6 combines with J gene TRBJ2-7; D perhaps matches TRBD2 (6 bases). V was trimmed by 5 bases and J by 4 bases, leaving 15 bases between them. In germline, CDR1 is MNHNY, CDR2 SVGAGI (reference sequence). CDR3 length: 14 residues.

The rearrangement uses TRBV9 and TRBJ2-1; TRBD2 aligns across 10 bases. The CDR3 consists of 18 residues. With 1 base clipped from V and 4 bases from J, the junction kept 11 bases outside the gene matches. Germline CDR1 SGDLS, CDR2 YYNGEE. The CDR3 bases are TGTGCCAGCAGCGTAACGGGGGCTAGCGGGAGTGGGTACAATGAGCAGTTCTTC. Protein sequence: CASSVTGASGSGYNEQFF.

V is TRBV9 and J is TRBJ2-3; D is unclear. This CDR3 is built from 13 residues. Germline CDR1 SGDLS, CDR2 YYNGEE. Deletions cut 0 bases from V and 6 bases from J, with 8 bases between. This CDR3 reads CASSVGSRDTQYF. The DNA of the CDR3 is TGTGCCAGCAGCGTAGGCAGTCGGGATACGCAGTATTTT.

V and J are TRBV2 and TRBJ2-3; D ambiguous. Germline loops: CDR1 SNHLY, CDR2 FYNNEI. V was cut by 6 bases and J by 4 bases, with 17 bases left in between. The CDR3 length is 15 residues. CDR3 sequence (DNA): TGTGCCAGCAGGGCCGACCGACTGAGGCCAGATACGCAGTATTTT. It encodes CASRADRLRPDTQYF.

Points on this clonotype: At one end the junction does not follow the germline gene, possibly because of a read error. This rearrangement joins TRBV4-3 to TRBJ2-5; 7 bases align to TRBD1. Germline V gene lookup returns CDR1 LGHNA and CDR2 YSLEER. The CDR3 length is 17 residues. CDR3 residues: CASSQDYGGQNQEAQYF. CDR3 sequence (DNA): TGCGCCAGCAGCCAAGATTATGGGGGACAGAATCAAGAGGCCCAGTACTTC.